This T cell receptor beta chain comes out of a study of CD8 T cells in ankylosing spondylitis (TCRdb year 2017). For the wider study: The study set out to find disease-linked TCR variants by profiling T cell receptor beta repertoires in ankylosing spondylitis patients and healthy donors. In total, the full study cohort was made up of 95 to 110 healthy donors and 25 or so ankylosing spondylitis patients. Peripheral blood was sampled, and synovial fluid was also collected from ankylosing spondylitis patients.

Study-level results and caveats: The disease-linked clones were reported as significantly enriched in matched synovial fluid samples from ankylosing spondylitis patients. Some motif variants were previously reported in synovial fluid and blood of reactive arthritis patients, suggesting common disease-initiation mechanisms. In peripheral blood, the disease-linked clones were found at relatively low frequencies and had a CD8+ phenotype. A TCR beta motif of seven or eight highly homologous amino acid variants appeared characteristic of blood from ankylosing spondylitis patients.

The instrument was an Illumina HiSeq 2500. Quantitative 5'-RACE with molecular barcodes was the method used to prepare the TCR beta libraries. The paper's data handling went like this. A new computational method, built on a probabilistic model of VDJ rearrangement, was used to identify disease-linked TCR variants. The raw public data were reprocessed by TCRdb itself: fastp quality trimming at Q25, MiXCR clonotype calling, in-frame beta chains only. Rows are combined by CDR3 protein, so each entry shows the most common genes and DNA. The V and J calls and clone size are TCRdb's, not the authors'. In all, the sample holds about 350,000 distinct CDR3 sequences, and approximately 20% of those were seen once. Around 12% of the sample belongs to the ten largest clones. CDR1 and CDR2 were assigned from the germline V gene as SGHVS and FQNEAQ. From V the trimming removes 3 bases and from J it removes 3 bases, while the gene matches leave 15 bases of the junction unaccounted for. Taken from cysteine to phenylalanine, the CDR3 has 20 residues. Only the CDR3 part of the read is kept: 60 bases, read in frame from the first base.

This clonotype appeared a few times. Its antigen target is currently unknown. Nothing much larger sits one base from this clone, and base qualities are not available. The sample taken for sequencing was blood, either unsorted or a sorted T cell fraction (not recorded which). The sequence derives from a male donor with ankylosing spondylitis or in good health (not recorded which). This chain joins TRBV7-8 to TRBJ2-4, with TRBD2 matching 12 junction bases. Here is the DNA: TGTGCCAGCAGCTTGTACCTAGCGGGGGGGCGGAGGTCTGGCAAAAACATTCAGTACTTC. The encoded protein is CASSLYLAGGRRSGKNIQYF.